This entry lists 18 T cell receptor beta chains sequenced from one sample in a study of Ad26.COV2.S vaccination and SARS-CoV-2 variants. Sequencing used immunoSEQ multiplex PCR; TCRdb keeps in-frame clones, though not all of them. This sample carries about 680,000 clones, around 90% of them seen once, and the ten largest clones take about 1.5%. The treatment was: some 20 received Ad26.COV2.S at low or high dose, single or two shots; a few received placebo; per-sample allocation not given. Sampling happened 63 days after the first vaccine or placebo injection. Sample: peripheral blood, taken in a trial of Ad26.COV2.S vaccine versus placebo. These receptors were collected from a person aged 18-60 years who received the Ad26.COV2.S COVID-19 vaccine or a placebo.

V and J are TRBV15 and TRBJ2-1, with TRBD2 matching over 10 bases. The CDR3 contains 17 residues. The J segment lost 15 bases and the V segment lost 0 bases, leaving 17 bases of the junction unmatched. CDR1 LNHNV and CDR2 YYDKDF come from the germline V gene (reference sequence). The CDR3 sequence is CATSRDVGASGSRPPFF. The DNA of the CDR3 is TGTGCCACCAGCAGAGATGTTGGGGCTAGCGGGAGTCGACCCCCGTTCTTC.

In its sample, this clone was seen once. This chain joins TRBV4-1 and TRBJ1-3, with D hard to call. Trimming removed 4 bases from V and 0 bases from J, with 7 bases in between. The CDR3 is 14 residues long. Germline assignment: CDR1 MGHRA and CDR2 YSYEKL. The DNA for the CDR3 is TGCGCCAGCAGCCTGGCAGTCTCTGGAAACACCATATATTTT. This gives the protein CASSLAVSGNTIYF.

The V and J genes are TRBV27 and TRBJ1-5, with 8 nucleotides matching TRBD1. The germline V gene encodes CDR1 MNHEY and CDR2 SMNVEV (reference sequence). The CDR3 loop spans 15 amino acids. The trim removed 2 bases at V and 4 bases at J, leaving 4 bases unmatched. The CDR3, as DNA: TGTGCCAGCAGTTTAGCCAGGGGGCTAAATCAGCCCCAGCATTTT. It is translated as CASSLARGLNQPQHF.

This clone came up a few times. V gene TRBV5-1 combines with J gene TRBJ2-7; TRBD1 matches at 10 bases. CDR1 is SGHRS and CDR2 is YFSETQ in the germline V gene. V lost 4 bases to trimming and J lost 6 bases; unmatched junction nucleotides: 13. There are 16 residues in the CDR3. CDR3 amino acids: CASSLWLTGGDSEQYF. The DNA for the CDR3 is TGCGCCAGCAGCCTGTGGCTGACAGGGGGCGATTCCGAGCAGTACTTC. Together with reference TRBV5-1 and TRBJ2-7, the CDR3 gives the full variable domain: KAGVTQTPRYLIKTRGQQVTLSCSPISGHRSVSWYQQTPGQGLQFLFEYFSETQRNKGNFPGRFSGRQFSNSRSEMNVSTLELGDSALYLCASSLWLTGGDSEQYFGPGTRLTVT.

The chain has TRBV30 and TRBJ1-4; D is uncertain. Trimming removed 3 bases at V and 3 bases at J, with 8 bases between. In germline, CDR1 is GTSNPN, CDR2 SVGIG (reference sequence). There are 13 residues in the CDR3. The DNA for the CDR3 is TGTGCCTGGAGACCGCCGTCTAATGAAAAACTGTTTTTT. This encodes CAWRPPSNEKLFF.

This chain joins TRBV27 and TRBJ2-5, with D perhaps being TRBD1 or TRBD2 (6 bases each). V was shortened by 5 bases and J by 5 bases, with 18 bases between the two germline ends. The CDR3 extends over 15 amino acids. Germline V gene lookup returns CDR1 MNHEY and CDR2 SMNVEV (reference sequence). In DNA form, the CDR3 reads TGTGCCAGCAGTCCCCTAAAGGGGGGCCCGGAGACCCAGTACTTC. It codes for CASSPLKGGPETQYF.

V and J are TRBV7-2 and TRBJ2-2; D unresolved. The CDR3 length is 12 residues. The V gene's germline CDR1 is SGHTA and CDR2 FQGNSA. Trimming took off 1 base at V and 8 bases at J, with 5 bases between the two ends. The CDR3 bases are TGTGCCAGCAGCTTAGTGTATGGGGAGCTGTTTTTT. Its protein product is CASSLVYGELFF.

CDR3 nucleotide sequence: TGTGCCAGCAGCCAAGATTTGGCAGCCAATCAGCCCCAGCATTTT. Protein product: CASSQDLAANQPQHF. The chain links TRBV4-2 to TRBJ1-5; D unclear. Trimming shortened V by 0 bases and J by 3 bases, and 9 bases separated the two germline ends. The germline CDR1 and CDR2 sequences are LGHNA and YNFKEQ. This CDR3 contains 15 residues.

The chain joins TRBV3-1 (or the pseudogene TRBV3-2) to TRBJ2-3; D call uncertain. This CDR3 contains 13 residues. CDR1 is LGHDT and CDR2 is YNNKEL in the germline V gene (reference sequence). V lost 2 bases and J lost 3, with 6 bases in between. The CDR3: CASSQSETDTQYF. The DNA for the CDR3 is TGTGCCAGCAGCCAATCAGAAACAGATACGCAGTATTTT.

The gene calls are TRBV30 and TRBJ2-7, with TRBD2 matching 7 bases. After removal of 2 bases from V and 0 bases from J, the junction contained 7 bases not matched to a gene. The CDR3 sequence is 15 residues long. CDR1 and CDR2 from the germline V gene are GTSNPN and SVGIG (reference sequence). DNA for the CDR3: TGTGCCTGGAGTAGCGTGGCGGGGGTCTCCTACGAGCAGTACTTC. Translated: CAWSSVAGVSYEQYF. Complete variable domain (other parts from reference TRBV30 and TRBJ2-7): SQTIHQWPATLVQPVGSPLSLECTVEGTSNPNLYWYRQAAGRGLQLLFYSVGIGQISSEVPQNLSASRPQDRQFILSSKKLLLSDSGFYLCAWSSVAGVSYEQYFGPGTRLTVT.

This clone was seen only once. V and J are TRBV18 and TRBJ1-1; 8 bases fit TRBD1. From germline, CDR1 is KGHSH and CDR2 LQKENI. J gave up 0 bases and V 1 base, and 4 bases lay outside the gene matches. The CDR3 contains 16 residues. CDR3 loop: CASSPRPGQVNTEAFF. For the CDR3, the DNA is TGTGCCAGCTCACCACGGCCGGGACAGGTGAACACTGAAGCTTTCTTT.

This sequence joins TRBV7-2 and TRBJ1-2; D is unresolved. Trimming stripped 5 bases from V and 4 bases from J, with 14 bases between. Germline CDR1 SGHTA, CDR2 FQGNSA. This CDR3 is built from 14 residues. CDR3 residues: CASSPGLGTYGYTF. The DNA of the CDR3 is TGTGCCAGCAGCCCTGGTTTGGGTACCTATGGCTACACCTTC. Looking up the rest from reference TRBV7-2 and TRBJ1-2 gives the full variable domain: GAGVSQSPSNKVTEKGKDVELRCDPISGHTALYWYRQSLGQGLEFLIYFQGNSAPDKSGLPSDRFSAERTGGSVSTLTIQRTQQEDSAVYLCASSPGLGTYGYTFGSGTRLTVV.

The genes are TRBV6-8 and TRBJ2-2; D is unclear. V gave up 7 bases and J gave up 4 bases, with 13 bases separating them. Germline CDR1 MNHGY, CDR2 SAAAGT. The CDR3 has 14 residues. CDR3 sequence (DNA): TGTGCCAGCAAGGTTTCCTTGAGCACCGGGGAGCTGTTTTTT. Protein sequence: CASKVSLSTGELFF.

The chain employs TRBV6-5 and TRBJ1-4; maybe TRBD1 (6 bases). The CDR3 runs 14 residues. Germline CDR1 MNHEY, CDR2 SVGAGI. Trimming shortened V by 6 bases and J by 8 bases, and 16 bases separated the two germline ends. In nucleotides, the CDR3 is TGTGCCAGCAGGGCACACAGGGCTGGGGAAAAACTGTTTTTT. It translates to CASRAHRAGEKLFF.

V gene TRBV5-1 combines with J gene TRBJ2-1; D is perhaps TRBD2 (6 bases). This CDR3 spans 13 amino acids. V dropped 0 bases and J dropped 8 bases, with 9 bases sitting between them. Germline V gene lookup returns CDR1 SGHRS and CDR2 YFSETQ. The CDR3 DNA reads as TGCGCCAGCAGCTTGGCTACGGGGGATGAGCAGTTCTTC. Its translation: CASSLATGDEQFF.

This rearrangement joins TRBV5-1 to TRBJ2-1; D gene unclear. Germline CDR1 and CDR2: SGHRS and YFSETQ. Trimming took off 0 bases at V and 7 bases at J, with 5 bases between the two ends. The CDR3 sequence is 12 residues long. CDR3 sequence (DNA): TGCGCCAGCAGCTTGGCCCGAAATGAGCAGTTCTTC. It yields the protein CASSLARNEQFF.

The genes are TRBV5-8 and TRBJ2-3; 8 bases are a match to TRBD1. CDR3 size: 16 residues. The trim removed 1 base at V and 1 base at J, leaving 5 bases unmatched. Germline CDR1 is SGHTS and CDR2 is YDEGEE. The CDR3 region has the DNA TGTGCCAGCAGCTTGAGGCAGGGGGCAGGCACAGATACGCAGTATTTT. Translating gives CASSLRQGAGTDTQYF. The full variable domain, with the rest looked up from reference TRBV5-8 and TRBJ2-3, is EAGVTQSPTHLIKTRGQQATLRCSPISGHTSVYWYQQALGLGLQFLLWYDEGEERNRGNFPPRFSGRQFPNYSSELNVNALELEDSALYLCASSLRQGAGTDTQYFGPGTRLTVL.

This sequence joins TRBV19 and TRBJ2-1; no clear D gene. Trimming stripped 11 bases from V and 8 bases from J, with 7 bases between. The germline V gene has CDR1 LNHDA and CDR2 SQIVND (reference sequence). CDR3 size: 9 residues. CDR3 loop: CAAGHEQFF. Written as DNA, the CDR3 is TGTGCCGCAGGCCATGAGCAGTTCTTC.